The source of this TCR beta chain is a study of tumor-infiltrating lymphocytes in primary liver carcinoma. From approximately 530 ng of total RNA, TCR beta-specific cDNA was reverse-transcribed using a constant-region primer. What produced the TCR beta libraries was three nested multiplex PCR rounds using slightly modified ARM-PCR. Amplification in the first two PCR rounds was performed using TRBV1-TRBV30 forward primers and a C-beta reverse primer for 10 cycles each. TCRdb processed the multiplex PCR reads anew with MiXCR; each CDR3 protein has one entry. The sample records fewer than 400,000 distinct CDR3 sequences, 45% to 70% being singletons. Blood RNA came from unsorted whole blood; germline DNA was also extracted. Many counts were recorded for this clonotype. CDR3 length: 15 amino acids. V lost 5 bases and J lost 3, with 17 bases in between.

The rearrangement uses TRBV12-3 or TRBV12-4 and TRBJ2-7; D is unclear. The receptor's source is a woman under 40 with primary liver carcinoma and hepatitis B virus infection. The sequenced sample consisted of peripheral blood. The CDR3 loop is CASSLDPIPDYEQYF. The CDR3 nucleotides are TGTGCCAGCAGTCTCGACCCCATCCCCGACTACGAGCAGTACTTC.